A single sample gave rise to the 5 T cell receptor beta chains below, sequenced in a study of cytomegalovirus exposure and HLA in healthy donors. Some clones are missing from TCRdb's copy, which holds only in-frame ones; the method was immunoSEQ multiplex PCR. Here the sample spans roughly 140,000 clones, approximately 90% being singletons. Sequenced material: PBMCs. Every receptor here comes from a man between 18 and 35 years old in good health and CMV-seronegative.

This chain connects TRBV21-1 to TRBJ1-1; the D call of TRBD1 is as the table states it, not checked on the DNA. TRBV21-1 is marked as a pseudogene. The CDR3 is made up of 18 amino acids. The CDR3 loop reads CASSKAFRNDREDTEAFF. The CDR3 nucleotides read TGTGCCAGCAGCAAAGCCTTCCGGAATGACAGGGAAGACACTGAAGCTTTCTTT.

The V and J genes are TRBV27 and TRBJ1-2; 8 positions agree with TRBD1. This CDR3 contains 15 residues. V shed 5 bases, J shed 2 bases, and the junction held 7 bases outside the gene matches. The germline gives CDR1 MNHEY, CDR2 SMNVEV (reference sequence). CDR3 protein: CASSPFRGPNYGYTF. The CDR3 region has the DNA TGTGCCAGCAGTCCGTTCAGGGGGCCGAACTATGGCTACACCTTC.

This rearrangement joins TRBV4-1 to TRBJ2-1, with 11 positions matching TRBD2. The germline gives CDR1 MGHRA, CDR2 YSYEKL. CDR3 length: 15 residues. Losses at the gene ends were 3 bases for V and 14 bases for J; bases not matched to a gene: 12. CDR3 region: CASSQNSGGAFPEFF. DNA for the CDR3: TGCGCCAGCAGCCAGAATAGCGGGGGGGCATTTCCTGAGTTCTTC.

This clone was counted many times. V gene TRBV21-1 combines with J gene TRBJ2-7; the table assigns TRBD2, which was not confirmed against the DNA. TRBV21-1 is described as a pseudogene. The CDR3 runs 14 residues. CDR3 in DNA: TGTGCCAGCAGCAAAGGGAGTATGATATACGAGCAGTACGTC. Translation: CASSKGSMIYEQYV.

About this clone itself: Other DNA sequences in this specimen translate into the identical CDR3. This chain links TRBV18 with TRBJ2-7, with 8 nucleotides matching TRBD1. Germline assignment: CDR1 KGHSH and CDR2 LQKENI. This CDR3 comprises 15 residues. Losses at the gene ends were 3 bases for V and 0 bases for J; bases not matched to a gene: 4. The CDR3 DNA sequence: TGTGCCAGCTCACCCGGGACAGGAAGCTCCTACGAGCAGTACGTC. It specifies CASSPGTGSSYEQYV.